These T cell receptor beta chains were read from a single sample in a study of T cell changes during pregnancy in multiple sclerosis. Measured with immunoSEQ multiplex PCR; TCRdb has only the in-frame clones, and not every one. The data contain about 69,000 clones, 90% to 95% of them singletons. Sequencing used CD4+ T cells from peripheral blood mononuclear cells, obtained in the third trimester of pregnancy. The receptor source for this set is a female donor in good health, enrolled as a control in a pregnancy study. Both conserved end residues are part of each CDR3. The order of the fields is J gene, clone size, D gene, V gene, CDR3 protein, CDR3 DNA. The D gene is left open where the match is weak. Not all rows give a size; the values are once, few, many and, for expanded clones, a class.

TRBJ1-4 . . TRBV10-1 CASKADEKLFF TGCGCCAGTAAGGCGGATGAAAAACTGTTTTTT
TRBJ1-1 . . TRBV23-1 CASSQSHGRENTEAFF TGCGCCAGCAGTCAATCTCACGGGAGGGAGAACACTGAAGCTTTCTTT
TRBJ1-1 few . TRBV5-6 CASSSPSGEAFF TGTGCCAGCAGCTCACCCAGCGGAGAAGCTTTCTTT
TRBJ2-5 . . TRBV5-4 CASSPGGSGLTAQETQYF TGTGCCAGCAGCCCGGGTGGTTCAGGGCTAACAGCTCAAGAGACCCAGTACTTC
TRBJ2-3 . TRBD1 TRBV18 CASSRQGTSTDTQYF TGTGCCAGCTCCAGACAGGGAACCAGCACAGATACGCAGTATTTT
TRBJ1-2 . TRBD1 TRBV15 CATSRGGQGYDGYTF TGTGCCACCAGCAGAGGCGGACAGGGGTACGATGGCTACACCTTC
TRBJ1-6 . TRBD1 TRBV5-1 CASSLTGGDNSPLHF TGCGCCAGCAGCTTGACAGGGGGAGATAATTCACCCCTCCACTTT
TRBJ1-2 . . TRBV30 CAWSTSPLRGKGGYTF TGTGCCTGGAGCACGAGCCCCCTGCGGGGAAAGGGAGGCTACACCTTC
TRBJ1-2 . TRBD1 TRBV2 CASIRDSTNYGYTF TGTGCCAGCATTAGGGACAGTACTAACTATGGCTACACCTTC
TRBJ1-2 . TRBD1 TRBV2 CASSRSPGTGSGYTF TGTGCCAGCAGTCGATCCCCCGGGACAGGGAGCGGCTACACCTTC
TRBJ2-7 . TRBD1 TRBV14 CASSQPGQVYEQYF TGTGCCAGCAGCCAACCGGGACAGGTCTACGAGCAGTACTTC
TRBJ1-2 once TRBD1 TRBV5-5 CASSFGLSGGILSYGYTF TGTGCCAGCAGCTTTGGTTTGTCAGGGGGTATTCTTTCCTATGGCTACACCTTC
TRBJ2-3 . . TRBV27 CASSLRDTQYF TGTGCCAGCAGTTTGCGGGATACGCAGTATTTT
TRBJ1-2 . TRBD1 TRBV5-5 CASSGTGVNYGYTF TGTGCCAGCAGCGGCACAGGGGTAAACTATGGCTACACCTTC
TRBJ2-6 . . TRBV7-2 CASSLDRSSGANVLTF TGTGCCAGCAGCTTAGACAGGAGCTCTGGGGCCAACGTCCTGACTTTC
TRBJ1-1 . . TRBV10-3 CAITGQGNTEAFF TGTGCCATCACCGGCCAGGGGAACACTGAAGCTTTCTTT
TRBJ1-5 . . TRBV11-2 CASSSQSNQPQHF TGTGCCAGCAGCTCTCAGAGCAATCAGCCCCAGCATTTT
TRBJ2-2 once TRBD1 TRBV2 CASRMDRGFFAGELFF TGTGCCAGCAGAATGGACAGGGGGTTTTTCGCCGGGGAGCTGTTTTTT
TRBJ1-1 once . TRBV9 CASSPTPQAPNTEAFF TGTGCCAGCAGCCCAACCCCACAGGCGCCGAACACTGAAGCTTTCTTT
TRBJ1-3 . TRBD1 TRBV10-3 CAISLTGEASGNTIYF TGTGCCATCAGTCTAACAGGGGAGGCCTCTGGAAACACCATATATTTT
TRBJ2-5 . . TRBV29-1 CSVHEGETQYF TGCAGCGTTCATGAGGGAGAGACCCAGTACTTC
TRBJ1-2 . . TRBV5-4 CASSRITGPTYGYTF TGTGCCAGCAGTCGTATTACAGGGCCGACCTATGGCTACACCTTC
TRBJ1-5 . TRBD1 TRBV15 CATSGLTGPNQPQHF TGTGCCACCAGCGGATTGACAGGGCCAAATCAGCCCCAGCATTTT
TRBJ2-1 . TRBD2 TRBV18 CASSQAGGSYEQFF TGTGCCAGCTCACAAGCGGGGGGGTCGTATGAGCAGTTCTTC